The sequence of this T cell receptor (beta chain) was determined in a study of T cell responses to AZD1222 COVID-19 vaccine (dated by TCRdb to 2020 to 2023). About the study as a whole: A total of 240 or so trial participants underwent TCR sequencing, of whom roughly 210 had received two doses of AZD1222 and about 25 had received two doses of the MenACWY control vaccine. Enrollment into the trials was organized by age into subgroups of 18-55, 56-69 and 70-plus years, and those subgroups contained approximately 160, 26 and 62 TCR-sequenced participants, respectively. The study at large found these results: After two AZD1222 doses, spike-specific TCR breadth and depth were significantly higher than at day 0 and than in MenACWY recipients. The vaccine-associated CD4 TCRs covered the entire spike protein, and the dominant responses fell in regions 160-218 and 743-854. Most participants were white British and females outnumbered males, and the authors suggested that clonal diversity may have been underestimated. In the small 56-69-year group, the increase in depth fell short of significance, most likely because of low power. Nearly half of unique spike-specific TCRs reportedly recognized epitopes outside regions mutated in the B.1.351 and B.1.1.7 variants. Because no day 14 peak-response samples were available, the repertoires could be characterized only after the peak T cell response. Conclusions about previously exposed vaccinees are limited because only a handful of AZD1222 recipients were SARS-CoV-2 seropositive at baseline.

From the cysteine up to the phenylalanine, the CDR3 has a length of 15 residues. Only the CDR3 DNA is retained, 45 bases long and in frame from the first base. Compared with germline, V lacks 5 bases and J lacks 0 bases; bases without a gene match: 2. From the germline V gene, CDR1 is MNHEY and CDR2 is SVGAGI. The sample's time point label is to be understood as: about 28 days (+/-7) after the second vaccine dose. What the treatment or condition label conveys for this sample: meningococcal conjugate vaccine given as trial control. Vaccinee samples were obtained from the UK trials COV001 and COV002, which included a single-blind randomized controlled phase 2/3 trial of AZD1222 (ChAdOx1 nCoV-19) in healthy adults. For TCRbeta chain sequencing, PBMC samples were collected from trial participants at day 0 and at day 28 after the second dose. This clone was recorded once. Its binding antigen is unknown. No clone much larger than this one lies a single base away; base qualities are absent. Other nucleotide sequences from this sample produce the same CDR3.

The CDR3 regions of human TCRbeta chains were subjected to immunosequencing. The source study handled its data this way. TCRs in the repertoires were compared against a reference library of SARS-CoV-2-specific TCRs that had been generated with the MIRA antigen-specificity platform. Breadth was defined as the fraction of unique TCRs that were SARS-CoV-2-associated. Depth was defined as the fraction of total T cells that were SARS-CoV-2-associated. Using the MIRA data, each spike-specific TCR was assigned both to the spike region to which the TCR was reactive and to a CD4 or CD8 class. Log10-transformed breadth and depth values were compared by one-way ANOVA with Sidak's multiple comparisons tests. What TCRdb holds here is the immuneACCESS table cut down to in-frame rearrangements. Part of the clones is not present; checked against another copy, under half of the missing clones reflect an unresolved V gene, and the others are unexplained. V, J and clone size derive from that table, while D and trimming were established from the DNA sequence. This sample comprises 80,000 or so clones, more than 60% of them detected only once. The ten largest clones capture 27% of the sample.

The sample here was peripheral blood, taken 28 days after the second dose of the MenACWY control vaccine. The chain was built from TRBV6-5 and TRBJ2-3; 10 central bases correspond to TRBD2. The TCR sequence derives from an adult who received the MenACWY meningococcal vaccine as a control. The CDR3 here reads CASSKLAGSTDTQYF. The sequence in DNA is TGTGCCAGCAGTAAACTAGCGGGGAGCACAGATACGCAGTATTTT.